This paragraph covers one T cell receptor beta chain sequence. Its antigen remains unknown. One end of the junction varies from germline; a read error may be responsible. Semi-nested PCR with Nested Universal Primer A followed constant-region reverse priming of full-length variable regions. MiXCR, applied by TCRdb to the 5' RACE reads, yields one record per CDR3 protein. The data contain 30,000 to 35,000 distinct CDR3 sequences, roughly a quarter of them singletons. The CDR3 runs to 15 residues. Germline CDR1 and CDR2: DFQATT and SNEGSKA (reference sequence). Findings and limits, study-wide: Tumor memory CD4+ T cell TCR gene usage was found to cluster with blood and lymph node memory CD4+ cells and with lymph node naive CD4+ cells. Greatest tumor Treg TCR overlap was with tumor naive CD4+ cells.

Treg sorting used a CD4+CD25+CD127-/low gate. The sample was tumor-infiltrating Tregs sorted from the breast tumor. The origin of this receptor is a female donor with breast cancer. This chain connects TRBV20-1 to TRBJ1-3; D gene ambiguous. This chain's CDR3 is CSARREAGAGSTIYF. The CDR3 nucleotides are TGCAGTGCTAGACGCGAAGCGGGTGCTGGAAGCACCATATATTTT.